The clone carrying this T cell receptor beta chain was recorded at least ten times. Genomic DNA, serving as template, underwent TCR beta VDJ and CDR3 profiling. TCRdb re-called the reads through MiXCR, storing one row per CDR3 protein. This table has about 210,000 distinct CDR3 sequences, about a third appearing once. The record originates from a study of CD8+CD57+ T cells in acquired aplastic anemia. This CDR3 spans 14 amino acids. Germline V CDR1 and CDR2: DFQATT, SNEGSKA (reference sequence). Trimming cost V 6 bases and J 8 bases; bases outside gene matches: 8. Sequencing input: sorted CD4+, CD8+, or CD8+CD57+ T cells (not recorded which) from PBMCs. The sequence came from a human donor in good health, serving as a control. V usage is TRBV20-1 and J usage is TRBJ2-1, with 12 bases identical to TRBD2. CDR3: CSADLAGGRDEQFF. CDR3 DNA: TGCAGTGCGGACCTAGCGGGGGGGCGAGATGAGCAGTTCTTC.